The following is a T cell receptor (beta chain) sequence with its context. Its cognate antigen is unknown. Germline loops: CDR1 SQVTM, CDR2 ANQGSEA. The CDR3 sequence is 14 residues long. J lost 1 base, V lost 6 bases, and 7 bases had no gene match. This entry is derived from a study of T cell responses to AZD1222 COVID-19 vaccine. The wider study: Doses given second, at about 4 or about 12 weeks, were pooled.

The study's findings and limits: Sampled repertoires all dated from after the peak T cell response. Baseline testing showed seropositivity in only six AZD1222 recipients.

Profiling relied on immunoSEQ multiplex PCR, and the TCRdb table lists in-frame clones only, not all of them. The table includes some 160,000 clones, 85% to 95% detected once. The origin of this receptor is an adult in good health. The sample here was peripheral blood, taken on day 0 of AZD1222 vaccination. This chain connects TRBV29-1 to TRBJ1-1; 8 positions match TRBD1. CDR3 nucleotides: TGCAGCGTGGGTAAACAGGGGGGGAACACTGAAGCTTTCTTT. It is translated as CSVGKQGGNTEAFF.